The T cell receptor beta chain described here comes from a study of blood T cell repertoires in COVID-19. This clone appeared once. The CDR3 extends over 16 amino acids. Trimming at V came to 5 bases and at J to 7 bases, leaving 11 bases not matched to a gene. Germline V gives CDR1 MNHEY, CDR2 SMNVEV (reference sequence). Profiled with immunoSEQ multiplex PCR; TCRdb holds only in-frame clones, not every one. The sample lists about 97,000 clones, approximately 92% occurring once. The receptor's source is a man over 45 with active COVID-19. J is TRBJ2-1 and V is TRBV27; the match to TRBD2 covers 10 bases. Material for sequencing was peripheral blood. This CDR3 reads CASSPPGLASRNEQFF. CDR3 sequence (DNA): TGTGCCAGCAGTCCACCGGGACTAGCGTCCCGGAATGAGCAGTTCTTC.